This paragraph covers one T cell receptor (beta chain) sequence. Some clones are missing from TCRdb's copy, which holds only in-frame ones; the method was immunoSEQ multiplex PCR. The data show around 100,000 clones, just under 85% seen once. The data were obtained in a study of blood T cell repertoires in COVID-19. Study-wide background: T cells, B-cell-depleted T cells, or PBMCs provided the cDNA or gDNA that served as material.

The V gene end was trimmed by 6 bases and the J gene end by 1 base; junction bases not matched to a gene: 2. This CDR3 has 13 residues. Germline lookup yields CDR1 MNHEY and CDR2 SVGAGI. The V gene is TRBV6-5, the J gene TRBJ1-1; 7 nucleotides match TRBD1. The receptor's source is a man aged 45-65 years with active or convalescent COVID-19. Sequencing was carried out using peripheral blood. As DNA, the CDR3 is TGTGCCAGCAGGGGGACAGCGAACACTGAAGCTTTCTTT. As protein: CASRGTANTEAFF.